This T cell receptor (beta chain) was captured by sequencing in a study of blood T cell repertoires in COVID-19. Study-wide context: Acute-phase and convalescent COVID-19 samples originated in the United States, Italy and Spain.

The V end lost 4 bases, the J end lost 5 bases, and 10 bases lay between the germline ends. Germline V gene sequence: CDR1 SGHTS, CDR2 YDEGEE. The CDR3 extends over 13 amino acids. The study drew participants aged about 18 to 89 years from roughly 25 US areas. Membership in each cohort depended on participant-reported clinical history. As processed by the authors: Estimates of nucleated cell counts were drawn from the amplification of reference gene primers. Some clones are missing from TCRdb's copy, which holds only in-frame ones; the method was immunoSEQ multiplex PCR. V, J and clone size are those of that table, while D and trimming were read from the DNA. The repertoire consists of approximately 200,000 clones, with 89% occurring once and the leading ten covering around 2%.

The TCR originated in a middle-aged woman with acute COVID-19. The J gene is TRBJ1-5, the V gene TRBV5-8; tentatively, D is TRBD1 (6 bases). What was sequenced was PBMCs or T cells enriched from blood (not recorded which). The CDR3 nucleotides are TGTGCCAGCAGCCGCGGGGGGCATCAGCCCCAGCATTTT. As protein: CASSRGGHQPQHF. The full variable domain, completed using reference TRBV5-8 and TRBJ1-5, is EAGVTQSPTHLIKTRGQQATLRCSPISGHTSVYWYQQALGLGLQFLLWYDEGEERNRGNFPPRFSGRQFPNYSSELNVNALELEDSALYLCASSRGGHQPQHFGDGTRLSIL.